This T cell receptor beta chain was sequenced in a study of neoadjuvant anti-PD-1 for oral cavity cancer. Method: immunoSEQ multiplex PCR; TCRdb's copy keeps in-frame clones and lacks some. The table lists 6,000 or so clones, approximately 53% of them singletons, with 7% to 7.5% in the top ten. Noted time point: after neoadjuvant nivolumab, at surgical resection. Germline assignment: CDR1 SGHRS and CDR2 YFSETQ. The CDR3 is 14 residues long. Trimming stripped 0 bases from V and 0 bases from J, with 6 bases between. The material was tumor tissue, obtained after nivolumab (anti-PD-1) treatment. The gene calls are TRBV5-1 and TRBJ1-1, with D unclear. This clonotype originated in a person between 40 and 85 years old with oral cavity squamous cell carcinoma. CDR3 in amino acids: CASSLEGVNTEAFF. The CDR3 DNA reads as TGCGCCAGCAGCTTGGAGGGAGTGAACACTGAAGCTTTCTTT. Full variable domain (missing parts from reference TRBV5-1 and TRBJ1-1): KAGVTQTPRYLIKTRGQQVTLSCSPISGHRSVSWYQQTPGQGLQFLFEYFSETQRNKGNFPGRFSGRQFSNSRSEMNVSTLELGDSALYLCASSLEGVNTEAFFGQGTRLTVV.